The TCR beta chain under discussion was sequenced for a study of pediatric ulcerative colitis. Study conclusions and caveats: Ulcerative colitis patients shared more blood-rectal clones than controls.

The data were produced by immunoSEQ multiplex PCR, yet TCRdb's version contains in-frame clones alone and is incomplete. Of 55,000 to 80,000 clones listed, 77% are singletons. The CDR3 has 13 amino acids. Germline-derived CDR1 and CDR2 are MNHEY and SMNVEV (reference sequence). The ends were cut back, 4 bases at V and 0 bases at J, with 1 base in the middle. Remarks on this clone: Antigen unknown.

The sequencing input was blood. The chain couples TRBV27 to TRBJ2-6, with D hard to call. This sequence originates from a boy younger than 18 with moderate ulcerative colitis. DNA for the CDR3: TGTGCCAGCAGTTCCTCTGGGGCCAACGTCCTGACTTTC. Translation: CASSSSGANVLTF.